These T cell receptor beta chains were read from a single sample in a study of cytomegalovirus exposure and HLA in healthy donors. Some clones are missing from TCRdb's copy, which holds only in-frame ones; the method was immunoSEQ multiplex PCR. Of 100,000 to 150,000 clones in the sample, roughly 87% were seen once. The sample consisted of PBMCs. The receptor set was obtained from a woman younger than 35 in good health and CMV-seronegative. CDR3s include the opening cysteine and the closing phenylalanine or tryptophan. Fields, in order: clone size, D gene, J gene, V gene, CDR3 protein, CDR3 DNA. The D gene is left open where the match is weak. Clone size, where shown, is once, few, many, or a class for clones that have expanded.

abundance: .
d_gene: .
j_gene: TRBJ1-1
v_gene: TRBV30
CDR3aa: CAWSVQGRPPEAFF
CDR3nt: TGTGCCTGGAGTGTGCAGGGGCGCCCCCCTGAAGCTTTCTTT

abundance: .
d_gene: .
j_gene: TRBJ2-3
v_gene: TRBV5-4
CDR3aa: CASSSGVGTQYF
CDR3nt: TGTGCCAGCAGCTCAGGCGTCGGTACGCAGTATTTT

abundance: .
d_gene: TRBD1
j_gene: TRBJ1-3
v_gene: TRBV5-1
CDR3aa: CASSLGTGKKTIYF
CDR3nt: TGCGCCAGCAGCTTGGGGACAGGGAAGAAAACCATATATTTT

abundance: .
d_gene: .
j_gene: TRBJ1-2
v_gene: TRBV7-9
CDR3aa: CASSSGGYGYTF
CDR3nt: TGTGCCAGCAGCTCCGGGGGCTATGGCTACACCTTC

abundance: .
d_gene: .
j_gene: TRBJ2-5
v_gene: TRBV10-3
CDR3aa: CAVGRDIQETQYF
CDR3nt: TGTGCCGTAGGCAGGGATATCCAAGAGACCCAGTACTTC

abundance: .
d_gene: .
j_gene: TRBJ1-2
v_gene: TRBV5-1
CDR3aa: CASSLADGPNYGYTF
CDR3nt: TGCGCCAGCAGCTTGGCCGATGGGCCCAACTATGGCTACACCTTC

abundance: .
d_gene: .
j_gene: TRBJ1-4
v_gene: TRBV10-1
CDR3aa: CASTGTHDEKLFF
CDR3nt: TGCGCCAGCACCGGGACACACGATGAAAAACTGTTTTTT

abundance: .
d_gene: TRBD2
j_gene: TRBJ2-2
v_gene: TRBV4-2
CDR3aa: CASSQDLGSGRNTGELFF
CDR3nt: TGTGCCAGCAGCCAAGATTTGGGAAGCGGGAGGAACACCGGGGAGCTGTTTTTT

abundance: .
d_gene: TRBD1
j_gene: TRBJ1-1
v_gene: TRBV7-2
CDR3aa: CASSFRDRGFPNTEAFF
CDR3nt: TGTGCCAGCAGCTTTAGGGACAGGGGGTTCCCGAACACTGAAGCTTTCTTT

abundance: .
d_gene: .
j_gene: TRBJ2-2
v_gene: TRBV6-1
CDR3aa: CASILGVTGELFF
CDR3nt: TGTGCCAGCATCCTAGGCGTCACCGGGGAGCTGTTTTTT

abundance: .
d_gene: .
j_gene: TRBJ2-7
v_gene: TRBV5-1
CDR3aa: CASGTSTYEQYF
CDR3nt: TGCGCCAGCGGGACATCTACCTACGAGCAGTACTTC

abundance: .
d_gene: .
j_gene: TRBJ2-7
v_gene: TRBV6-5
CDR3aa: CASSVTLTAYEQYF
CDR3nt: TGTGCCAGCAGTGTGACCCTAACAGCCTACGAGCAGTACTTC

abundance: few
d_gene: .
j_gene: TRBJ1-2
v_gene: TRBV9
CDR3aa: CASSVGAAGDYGYTF
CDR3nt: TGTGCCAGCAGCGTAGGGGCAGCCGGTGACTATGGCTACACCTTC

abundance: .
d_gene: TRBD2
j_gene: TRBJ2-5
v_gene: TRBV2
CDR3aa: CAILLGLAVQETQYF
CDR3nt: TGTGCCATCCTACTTGGACTAGCGGTTCAAGAGACCCAGTACTTC

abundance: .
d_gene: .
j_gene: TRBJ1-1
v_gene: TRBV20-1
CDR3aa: CSAPYWARTFF
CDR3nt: TGCAGTGCTCCCTACTGGGCCAGAACTTTCTTT

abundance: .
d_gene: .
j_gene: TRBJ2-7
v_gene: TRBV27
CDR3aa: CASRQLRTAFSYEQYF
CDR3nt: TGTGCCAGCAGGCAACTCCGGACAGCATTCTCCTACGAGCAGTACTTC

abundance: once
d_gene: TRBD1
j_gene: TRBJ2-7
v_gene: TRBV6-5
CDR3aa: CASSRDRTYEQYF
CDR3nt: TGTGCCAGCAGTCGGGACAGGACCTACGAGCAGTACTTC

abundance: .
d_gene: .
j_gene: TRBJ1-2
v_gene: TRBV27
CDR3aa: CASTTLKGLYGYTF
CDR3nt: TGTGCCAGCACCACTCTTAAGGGGTTATATGGCTACACCTTC

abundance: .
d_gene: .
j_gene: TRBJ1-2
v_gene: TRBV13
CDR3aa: CASSPVDSYGYTF
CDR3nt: TGTGCCAGCAGCCCCGTGGACAGCTATGGCTACACCTTC

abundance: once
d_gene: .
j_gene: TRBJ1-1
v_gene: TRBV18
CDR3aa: CASSPSGNTEAFF
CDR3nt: TGTGCCAGCTCACCGAGTGGGAACACTGAAGCTTTCTTT

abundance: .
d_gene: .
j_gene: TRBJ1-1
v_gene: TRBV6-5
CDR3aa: CASSYSDPPSGTEAFF
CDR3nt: TGTGCCAGCAGTTACTCGGACCCACCTTCGGGGACTGAAGCTTTCTTT

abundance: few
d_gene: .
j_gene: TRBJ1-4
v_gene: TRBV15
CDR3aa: CATSSNSGWGDEKLFF
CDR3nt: TGTGCCACCAGCTCCAACAGCGGGTGGGGGGATGAAAAACTGTTTTTT

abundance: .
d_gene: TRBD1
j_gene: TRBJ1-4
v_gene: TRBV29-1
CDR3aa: CSVPTGEDEKLFF
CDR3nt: TGCAGCGTGCCGACAGGGGAAGATGAAAAACTGTTTTTT